The entry below describes one T cell receptor (beta chain). The data derive from a study of blood T cell repertoires in COVID-19. Study at large: COVID-19 samples, acute and convalescent, were from the United States, Italy and Spain. T cells, B-cell-depleted T cells, or PBMCs supplied cDNA or gDNA.

Per the original data handling: Cell counts per sample came from amplifying reference gene primers. TCRdb's table, derived via immunoSEQ multiplex PCR, lists solely in-frame clones and lacks some. Clone size and the V and J calls come from that table; the DNA yielded D and trimming. This sample has around 140,000 clones; roughly 84% occur once, and the top ten carry 1.1% to 1.5%. This sequence was found in a man aged 60 to 75 with acute or convalescent COVID-19. The source material was peripheral blood.

The CDR3 bases are TGTGCCAGCAGCTTACTCAGGGGCGCCGGGGAGCTGTTTTTT. Protein sequence: CASSLLRGAGELFF. The rearrangement uses TRBV3-1 (or the pseudogene TRBV3-2) and TRBJ2-2, with TRBD1 as a possible D gene (6 bases). Trimming removed 5 bases at V and 6 bases at J, with 13 bases between. The CDR3 contains 14 residues. Germline V CDR1 and CDR2: LGHDT, YNNKEL (reference sequence).